This T cell receptor beta chain emerged from a study of cytomegalovirus exposure and HLA in healthy donors (dated by TCRdb to about 2017). As for the study more broadly: According to an earlier analysis of around 600 of the donors, about 179 million T cells yielded some 120 million unique TCR beta sequences and 276 Gb of sequence data. In a later analysis, previously published TCR beta repertoires from fewer than 750 donors were re-analyzed and high-resolution HLA genotyping was added so that TCR occurrence patterns could be studied. In addition to the first cohort of around 670 subjects, a separate validation cohort of over 90 different subjects was used. Of the 350 to 400 genotyped donors, about 84% fell in the genetic ancestry cluster associated with self-reported Caucasian donors. Rather than using new phenotypic data, the later analysis identified candidate immune exposures from TCR beta sequences and from how often those sequences occurred across donors. An early release that covered 640 HLA-typed donors contained 250 to 350 gigabases of sequencing data and about 93 million unique TCR sequences. Every repertoire in the discovery cohort had been generated on one and the same sequencing platform. Across approximately 420 genotyped donors of the cohort, an average of about 240,000 unique TCR beta nucleotide sequences per donor were sequenced, and approximately 19% of those sequences were non-productive. In an earlier analysis of 587 of the donors, high-throughput TCR beta sequencing was used to judge whether each TCR beta V gene segment behaved as functional or pseudogenic. Typing coverage varied by locus: roughly 629-630 donors for A, B, C, DRB1 and DQB1; 500 to 550 for DQA1; approximately 610 for DPA1; roughly 450 for DPB1. The study aimed to test whether cataloging public T cell receptors could reveal signatures of past pathogen exposure. Roughly five DR-DQ haplotypes were handled as single units for association and clustering, since linkage in the cohort was strong. The study combined high-throughput TCR immunosequencing, statistical association of individual TCRs with disease status, and machine learning to predict cytomegalovirus infection status. The study profiled the T cell repertoires of hundreds of subjects by immunosequencing and related them to cytomegalovirus serostatus. A later genetic analysis took genome-wide SNP genotypes for about 55% of the 666 donors and used that subset as a discovery cohort. Alongside the repertoire data, information on donor age, sex, ethnicity and CMV serostatus was compiled. Class I and class II HLA loci were covered by the typing at four-digit resolution. Beyond this particular receptor, the publication reports: A further reported finding was that TCR beta sequences accurately predicted the HLA-A and HLA-B alleles for most subjects in the first cohort. Immune exposure information for the cohort was limited to CMV serostatus. Some IMGT-functional V segments, including TRBV6-2 and TRBV6-3, could not be told apart with the 87-base-pair reads, so those segments were excluded. Linkage disequilibrium might explain the correlated functional status among segregating V segments, but an unknown experimental factor could not be ruled out. The authors suggested that the approach could potentially be generalized to other disease states and immunological phenotypes. A later analysis associated around 16,000 TCR beta sequences with specific HLA alleles at a false discovery rate of 0.05. This cohort had only TCR beta chains sequenced, and the lack of alpha or paired-chain data limited which features could be detected. A later genetic analysis associated a missense DCLRE1C variant with V-gene and J-gene trimming of TCR beta chains, and an independent cohort replicated the association. About 15 rarely observed V segments, including chromosome 9 orphons, were excluded from the earlier analysis of some 590 of the donors because counts were too low. A cluster of highly shared sequence variants was judged likely to represent a technical artifact of the sequencing pipeline. In the study, around 150 TCR beta chains were listed as associated with cytomegalovirus. According to a later analysis, most CMV-associated TCR beta chains appeared to be HLA-restricted, and the HLA associations seemed to be driven largely by CMV exposure. A later genetic analysis reported fewer N-insertions in productive TCRs among donors in an Asian-associated ancestry cluster than the approximately 700-donor mean. In vitro tests confirmed that a few of the cytomegalovirus-associated TCR beta chains recognize cytomegalovirus antigens. While some public TCRs were present in many individuals, most TCR sequences turned up only very rarely across donors. Because HLA typing was missing for some donors at each locus, association tests included only the typed subset. In an earlier analysis of approximately 600 of the donors, most TCR beta V segments were observed in productive rearrangements about 87% or about 30% of the time, broadly matching IMGT annotations. In a later analysis, HLA-associated TCR beta chains showed more clonal expansion and lower generation probabilities than non-associated chains that were equally common. According to a later analysis, parvovirus B19, influenza, CMV and Epstein-Barr virus appeared linked to several top co-occurrence clusters. In both the original and validation cohorts, the classifier was reported to diagnose cytomegalovirus status with high specificity and sensitivity. Assigning TCR associations to individual alleles was difficult when HLA alleles, especially DR and DQ, strongly co-occurred. Presence/absence analyses assumed roughly uniform sequencing depth across donors, an assumption that may not hold. In a later analysis, TCR association rates were found to vary across HLA loci, with the most associated TCRs seen for DRB1 alleles and the fewest for HLA-C alleles.

At the junction V is shortened by 5 bases and J by 6 bases; bases outside the gene matches: 11. The CDR3 has 15 amino acids, counting the end cysteine and phenylalanine. The only DNA kept is the CDR3, 45 bases in frame from the first base. Reading the germline V gene (reference sequence) gives CDR1 LNHDA and CDR2 SQIVND. About this clone: It has no known antigen specificity. No much larger clonotype is one base removed from it; base qualities were not supplied.

In total, about 650 healthy bone marrow donors made up the cohort. At the time of sampling, all cohort members were nominally healthy, though unrecorded immune exposures were likely present. The donor tested CMV seropositive and was one of the 289 seropositive cohort members. Each donor provided a peripheral blood sample, and peripheral blood mononuclear cells were used for TCR beta sequencing. The Qiagen DNeasy Blood Extraction Kit was used to extract genomic DNA from the blood cell samples. Libraries came from the immunoSEQ multiplex PCR assay. For the multiplex PCR, a mixture combining 60 forward primers for TCR Vbeta segments and 13 reverse primers for TCR Jbeta segments was used. Amplification of the CDR3 region of rearranged TCR beta genes was performed with a multiplex PCR assay on genomic DNA. On the Illumina HiSeq System, the amplified TCR beta libraries were sequenced as 87-base-pair reads. As for the authors' bioinformatics: In a later analysis, tens of millions of unique TCR beta chains were counted across the 666 repertoires, and roughly 9.9 million of these chains were shared by at least two donors. To remove PCR and sequencing errors, raw reads were error-corrected and collapsed into unique sequences using a nearest-neighbor algorithm that merged closely related sequences. CDR3 sequences were aligned to IMGT reference sequences to assign V, D and J gene segments. For a sequence to be retained, a match of at least six nucleotides to both a V gene segment and a J gene segment was required. A rearrangement counted as productive if the CDR3 had no stop codons and remained in frame with V and J, and every other rearrangement counted as non-productive. CDR3 was defined by IMGT convention, running from the second conserved V-encoded cysteine to the conserved J-encoded phenylalanine. The earlier analysis of about 620 of the donors excluded sequences that lacked an unambiguous match to a single V gene segment. In an earlier analysis of several hundred of the donors, V segments were called functional above 56.7% productive rearrangements and were called segregating when the between-donor standard deviation exceeded 5%. A statistical classification framework was built to diagnose cytomegalovirus status from the catalog of TCR beta chain sequences. A later analysis assigned V and J genes by comparing TCR nucleotide sequences with IMGT/GENE-DB human TR gene sequences. Using the TCRdist pipeline, a later analysis assigned CDR3 sequences along with most-parsimonious VDJ recombination scenarios. In a later analysis, every TCR beta chain was defined by the combination of its CDR3 amino acid sequence and its V-gene family, and reads without a unique V-gene family were dropped. To address suspected cross-contamination and a sequencing artifact, a later analysis removed roughly 640 highly shared, low-generation-probability nucleotide sequences. In a later analysis, a clonal expansion index for each public chain was calculated from normalized within-repertoire ranks of inferred template counts. In a later analysis, generation probabilities were computed with a VDJ recombination model fitted to out-of-frame rearrangements, and the resulting probabilities were checked against IGoR. A later analysis scored TCR-TCR, TCR-HLA and TCR-CMV co-occurrence with hypergeometric tests, applying a repertoire-size bias correction to TCR pairs. To estimate false discovery rates, a later analysis permuted the HLA or CMV assignments 20 times. A later analysis grouped co-occurring TCRs with DBSCAN, adding TCRdist sequence similarity when clustering within HLA-allele-positive subsets. Co-occurrence clustering excluded repertoires with fewer than 30,000 or more than 120,000 public chains, plus five with anomalous nucleotide sharing. The source is immuneACCESS, and TCRdb retained only in-frame sequences with V and J called. Part of the clones is not carried over; for the studies checked, unresolved V genes explain less than half of this, and the remainder is unexplained. Clone size and V and J calls were adopted from that table, with D and trimming inferred from the DNA. The sample yields under 150,000 clones; roughly 80% were counted once. Clones ranked in the top ten supply approximately 5% of the sample.

The rearranged chain carries TRBV19 and TRBJ2-7; TRBD1 agrees with 9 junctional bases. The sample consisted of PBMCs. This receptor was taken from a woman in her thirties in good health and CMV-seropositive. Here is the DNA: TGTGCCAGTAGTTCTACCCTGGGACAGGGCGGCGAGCAGTACTTC. This sequence encodes CASSSTLGQGGEQYF. The full variable domain, completed from the reference TRBV19 and TRBJ2-7 proteins outside the CDR3, reads DGGITQSPKYLFRKEGQNVTLSCEQNLNHDAMYWYRQDPGQGLRLIYYSQIVNDFQKGDIAEGYSVSREKKESFPLTVTSAQKNPTAFYLCASSSTLGQGGEQYFGPGTRLTVT.